This entry features one T cell receptor beta chain sequence. Antigen unknown. The data were obtained in a study of early T cells in non-severe SARS-CoV-2 infection. TCRdb passed the 5' RACE reads through MiXCR, listing each CDR3 protein once. The repertoire holds some 81,000 distinct CDR3 sequences, with approximately 15% as singletons. From germline, CDR1 is MNHNY and CDR2 SVGAGI (reference sequence). Trimming removed 7 bases at V and 2 bases at J, with 12 bases between. CDR3 length: 13 amino acids. Whole-study findings and limits: The matching step, a VDJdb search, favored anti-spike CD8 responses and missed private and CD4 specificities.

J is TRBJ2-7 and V is TRBV6-6; D uncertain. The receptor was isolated from an adult who was a healthcare worker with PCR-confirmed SARS-CoV-2 infection or an uninfected control (not recorded which). Sequencing was done on a sample of whole blood. This chain's CDR3 is CASTDWLAYEQYF. The CDR3, as DNA: TGTGCCAGCACGGATTGGCTAGCCTACGAGCAGTACTTC.